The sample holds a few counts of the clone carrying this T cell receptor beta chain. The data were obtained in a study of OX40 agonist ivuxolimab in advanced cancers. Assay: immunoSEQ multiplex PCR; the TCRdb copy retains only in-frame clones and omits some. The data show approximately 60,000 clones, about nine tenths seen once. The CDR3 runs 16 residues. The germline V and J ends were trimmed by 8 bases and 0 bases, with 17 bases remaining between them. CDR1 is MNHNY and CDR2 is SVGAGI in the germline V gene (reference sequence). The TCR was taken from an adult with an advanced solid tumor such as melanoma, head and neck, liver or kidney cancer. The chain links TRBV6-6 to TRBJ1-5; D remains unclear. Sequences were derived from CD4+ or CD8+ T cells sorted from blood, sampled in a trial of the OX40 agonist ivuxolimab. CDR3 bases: TGTGCCAGCGGGGTCGGAGGAGGTTATAGCAATCAGCCCCAGCATTTT. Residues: CASGVGGGYSNQPQHF.